The source of this TCR beta chain is a study of blood T cell repertoires in COVID-19. Whole-study context: From the United States, Italy and Spain came samples of acute and convalescent COVID-19.

Trimming took 3 bases from V and 4 from J, leaving 7 bases between them. Germline CDR1 and CDR2: GTSNPN and SVGIG (reference sequence). The CDR3 consists of 12 residues. Original data processing: Amplified reference gene primers provided the basis for estimating nucleated cell counts. Generated by immunoSEQ multiplex PCR, the TCRdb table keeps only in-frame clones and is missing some. V, J and clone size are those of that table, while D and trimming were read from the DNA. The sample lists 200,000 to 250,000 clones; approximately 80% were seen once. This sequence joins TRBV30 and TRBJ2-1; tentatively, D is TRBD1 (5 bases). The receptor was isolated from an elderly woman with active or convalescent COVID-19. The sequenced sample was peripheral blood. The CDR3, as DNA: TGTGCCTGGAGGCAGGGATACAATGAGCAGTTCTTC. Protein product: CAWRQGYNEQFF. Full variable domain (rest looked up from reference TRBV30 and TRBJ2-1): SQTIHQWPATLVQPVGSPLSLECTVEGTSNPNLYWYRQAAGRGLQLLFYSVGIGQISSEVPQNLSASRPQDRQFILSSKKLLLSDSGFYLCAWRQGYNEQFFGPGTRLTVL.